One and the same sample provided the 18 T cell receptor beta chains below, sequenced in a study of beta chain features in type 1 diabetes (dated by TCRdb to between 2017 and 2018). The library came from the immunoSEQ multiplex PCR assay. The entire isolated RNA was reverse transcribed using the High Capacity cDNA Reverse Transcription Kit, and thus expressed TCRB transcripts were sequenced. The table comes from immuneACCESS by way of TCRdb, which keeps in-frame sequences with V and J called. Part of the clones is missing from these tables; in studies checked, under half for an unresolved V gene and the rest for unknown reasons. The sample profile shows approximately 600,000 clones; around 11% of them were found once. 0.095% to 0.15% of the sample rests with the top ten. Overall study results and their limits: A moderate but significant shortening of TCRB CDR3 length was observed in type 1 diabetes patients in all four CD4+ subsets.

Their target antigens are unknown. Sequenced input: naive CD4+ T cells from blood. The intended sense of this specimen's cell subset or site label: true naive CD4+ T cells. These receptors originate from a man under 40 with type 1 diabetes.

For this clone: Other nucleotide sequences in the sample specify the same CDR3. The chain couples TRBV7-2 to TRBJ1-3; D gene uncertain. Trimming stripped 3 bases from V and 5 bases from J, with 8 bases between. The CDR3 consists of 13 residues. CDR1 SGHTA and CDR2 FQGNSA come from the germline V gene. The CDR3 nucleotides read TGTGCCAGCAGCTTTAGTGGGAGAAACACCATATATTTT. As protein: CASSFSGRNTIYF.

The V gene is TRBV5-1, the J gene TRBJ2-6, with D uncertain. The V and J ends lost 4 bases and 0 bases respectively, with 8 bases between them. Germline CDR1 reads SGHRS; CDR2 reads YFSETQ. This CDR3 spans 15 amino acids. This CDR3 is CASSDTNSGANVLTF. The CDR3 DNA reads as TGCGCCAGCAGCGATACGAACTCTGGGGCCAACGTCCTGACTTTC.

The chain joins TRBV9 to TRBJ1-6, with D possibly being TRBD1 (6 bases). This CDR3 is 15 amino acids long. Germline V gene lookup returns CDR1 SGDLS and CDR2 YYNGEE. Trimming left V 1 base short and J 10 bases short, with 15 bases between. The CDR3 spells CASSVRGRGASPLHF. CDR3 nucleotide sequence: TGTGCCAGCAGCGTAAGAGGAAGGGGGGCCTCACCCCTCCACTTT.

The DNA of the CDR3 is TGTGCCAGCAGCGGAGCACACAAGACGGCAGATACGCAGTATTTT. Its protein is CASSGAHKTADTQYF. V usage is TRBV9 and J usage is TRBJ2-3; D gene unclear. The CDR3 is 15 residues long. The germline V and J ends were trimmed by 3 bases and 4 bases, with 15 bases remaining between them. Germline CDR1 reads SGDLS; CDR2 reads YYNGEE.

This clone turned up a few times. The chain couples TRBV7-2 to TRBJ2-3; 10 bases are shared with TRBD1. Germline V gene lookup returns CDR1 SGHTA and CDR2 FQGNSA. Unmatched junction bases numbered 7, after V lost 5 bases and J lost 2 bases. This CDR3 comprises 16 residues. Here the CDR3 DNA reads TGTGCCAGCAGCCCACCGGGACAGGGGAACACAGATACGCAGTATTTT. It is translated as CASSPPGQGNTDTQYF.

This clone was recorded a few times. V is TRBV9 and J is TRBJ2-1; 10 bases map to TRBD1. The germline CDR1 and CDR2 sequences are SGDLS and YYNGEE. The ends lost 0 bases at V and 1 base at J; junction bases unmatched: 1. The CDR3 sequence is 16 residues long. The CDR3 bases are TGTGCCAGCAGCGTAGGGACAGGGGGATCCTACAATGAGCAGTTCTTC. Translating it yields CASSVGTGGSYNEQFF.

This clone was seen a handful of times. The CDR3 is CASSVGVVGHDTEAFF. The DNA of the CDR3 is TGTGCCAGCAGCGTAGGTGTGGTAGGGCATGACACTGAAGCTTTCTTT. V is TRBV9 and J is TRBJ1-1; D not certain. The V end lost 0 bases, the J end lost 3 bases, and 15 bases lay between the germline ends. Per the germline V gene, CDR1 is SGDLS and CDR2 is YYNGEE. The CDR3 consists of 16 residues.

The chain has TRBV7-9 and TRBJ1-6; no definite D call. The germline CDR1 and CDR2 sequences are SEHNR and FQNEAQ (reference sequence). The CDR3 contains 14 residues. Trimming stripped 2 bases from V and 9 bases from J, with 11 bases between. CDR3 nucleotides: TGTGCCAGCAGCTTAATTGGGCAGACTTCACCCCTCCACTTT. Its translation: CASSLIGQTSPLHF. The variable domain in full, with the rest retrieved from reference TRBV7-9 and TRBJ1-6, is DTGVSQNPRHKITKRGQNVTFRCDPISEHNRLYWYRQTLGQGPEFLTYFQNEAQLEKSRLLSDRFSAERPKGSFSTLEIQRTEQGDSAMYLCASSLIGQTSPLHFGNGTRLTVT.

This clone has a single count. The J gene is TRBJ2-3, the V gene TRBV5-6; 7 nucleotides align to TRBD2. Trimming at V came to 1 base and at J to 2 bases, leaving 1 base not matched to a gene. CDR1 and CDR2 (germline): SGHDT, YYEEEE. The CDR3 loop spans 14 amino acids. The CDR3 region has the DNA TGTGCCAGCAGCTTGACTAGCGTCACAGATACGCAGTATTTT. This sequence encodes CASSLTSVTDTQYF.

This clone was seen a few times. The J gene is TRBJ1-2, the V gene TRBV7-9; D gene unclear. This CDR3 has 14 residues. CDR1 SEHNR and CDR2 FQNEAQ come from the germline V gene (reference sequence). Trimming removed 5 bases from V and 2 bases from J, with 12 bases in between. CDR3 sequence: CASSPHYRNYGYTF. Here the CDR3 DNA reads TGTGCCAGCAGCCCCCATTACAGAAACTATGGCTACACCTTC.

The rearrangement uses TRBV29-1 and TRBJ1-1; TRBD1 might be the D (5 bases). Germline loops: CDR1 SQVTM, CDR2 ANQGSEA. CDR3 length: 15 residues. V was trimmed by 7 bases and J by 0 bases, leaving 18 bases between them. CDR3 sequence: CSAKAAPDMNTEAFF. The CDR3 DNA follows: TGCAGCGCTAAGGCCGCGCCGGACATGAACACTGAAGCTTTCTTT.

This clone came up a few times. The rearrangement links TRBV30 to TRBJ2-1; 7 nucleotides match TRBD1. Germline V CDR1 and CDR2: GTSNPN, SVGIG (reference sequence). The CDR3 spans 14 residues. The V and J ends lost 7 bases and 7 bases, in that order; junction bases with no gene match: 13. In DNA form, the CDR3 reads TGTGCCTCCCAGATGACAGGGTTGGGAAATGAGCAGTTCTTC. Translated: CASQMTGLGNEQFF.

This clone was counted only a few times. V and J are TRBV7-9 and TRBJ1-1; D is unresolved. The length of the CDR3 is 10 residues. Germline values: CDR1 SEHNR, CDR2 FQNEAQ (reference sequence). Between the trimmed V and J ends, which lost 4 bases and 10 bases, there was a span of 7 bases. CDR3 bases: TGTGCCAGCAGCTCGACGACAGCTTTCTTT. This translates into CASSSTTAFF.

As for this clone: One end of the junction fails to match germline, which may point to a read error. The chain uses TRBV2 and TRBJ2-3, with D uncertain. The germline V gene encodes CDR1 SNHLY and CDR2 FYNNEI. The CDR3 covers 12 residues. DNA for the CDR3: TGTGCCAGCAGTGATCTGGAGACTGTCCAATCGTTT. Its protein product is CASSDLETVQSF.

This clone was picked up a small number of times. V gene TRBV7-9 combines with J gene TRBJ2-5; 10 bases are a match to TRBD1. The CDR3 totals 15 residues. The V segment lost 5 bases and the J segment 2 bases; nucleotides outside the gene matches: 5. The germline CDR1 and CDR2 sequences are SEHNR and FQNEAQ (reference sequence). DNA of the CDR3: TGTGCCAGCAGCCCCAGGACAGGGGGGCAAGAGACCCAGTACTTC. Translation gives CASSPRTGGQETQYF.

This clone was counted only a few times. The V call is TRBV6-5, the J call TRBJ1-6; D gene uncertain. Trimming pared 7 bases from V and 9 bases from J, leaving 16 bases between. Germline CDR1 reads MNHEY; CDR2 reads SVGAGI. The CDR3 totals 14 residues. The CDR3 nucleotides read TGTGCCAGCACCAAGCAGTGGGGAGGTTCACCCCTCCACTTT. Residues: CASTKQWGGSPLHF.

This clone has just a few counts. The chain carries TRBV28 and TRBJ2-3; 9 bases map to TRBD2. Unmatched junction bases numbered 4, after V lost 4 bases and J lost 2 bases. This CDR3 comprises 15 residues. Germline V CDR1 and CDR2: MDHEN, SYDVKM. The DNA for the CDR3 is TGTGCCAGCAGTTCGGCTAGCGGGGCCACAGATACGCAGTATTTT. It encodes CASSSASGATDTQYF.

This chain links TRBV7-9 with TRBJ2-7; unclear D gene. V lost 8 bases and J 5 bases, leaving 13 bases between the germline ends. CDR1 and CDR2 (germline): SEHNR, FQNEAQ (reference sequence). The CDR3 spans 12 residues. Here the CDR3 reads CASLSRRDEQYF. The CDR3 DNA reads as TGTGCCAGCCTTAGCCGTCGCGACGAGCAGTACTTC.